The 17 T cell receptor beta chains presented below share a single source sample, sequenced in a study of T cells in Graves' hyperthyroidism and ophthalmopathy. Authors of the study amplified TCR beta CDR3 regions from RNA transcripts. TCR CDR3 underwent first-round RT-PCR with the HTBI primer set. TCRdb reanalysed the multiplex PCR reads using MiXCR and keeps one entry per CDR3 protein. Of a few hundred thousand distinct CDR3 sequences detected, about 15% appear once; the ten largest clones hold 11% to 15%. The sample consisted of blood. Receptors originate from a woman aged 35 to 49 with Graves' hyperthyroidism.

This clonotype came up many times. The rearrangement joins TRBV2 to TRBJ2-6; no definite D call. Trimming removed 2 bases at V and 0 bases at J, with 11 bases between. Germline V gene lookup returns CDR1 SNHLY and CDR2 FYNNEI. The CDR3 covers 17 residues. The CDR3 region is CASSEKGTVSGANVLTF. Written as DNA, the CDR3 is TGTGCCAGCAGTGAAAAAGGTACAGTCTCTGGGGCCAACGTCCTGACTTTC.

CDR3 coding DNA: TGTGCCAGCAGTCAGACAGGGGACCACACTGAAGCTTTCTTT. Translating gives CASSQTGDHTEAFF. V gene TRBV6-1 combines with J gene TRBJ1-1; 8 bases are a match to TRBD1. The V segment lost 5 bases and the J segment 3 bases; nucleotides outside the gene matches: 5. The CDR3 is made up of 14 amino acids. Germline V gene data show CDR1 as MNHNS and CDR2 as SASEGT.

This clonotype was recorded a few times. The chain is built from TRBV20-1 and TRBJ2-7, with TRBD1 matching over 7 bases. Looked up from germline, CDR1 is DFQATT and CDR2 is SNEGSKA (reference sequence). The junction had 9 bases not matched to a gene; V was cut back by 3 bases and J by 1 base. This CDR3 region has 15 residues. CDR3 protein: CSASAVRGQSYEQYF. In nucleotides, the CDR3 is TGCAGTGCTAGTGCCGTTAGGGGACAGTCCTACGAGCAGTACTTC.

This clonotype came up many times. The chain combines TRBV20-1 with TRBJ1-1; 7 nucleotides agree with TRBD1. V was clipped by 3 bases and J by 8 bases; unmatched bases: 6. Germline V gives CDR1 DFQATT, CDR2 SNEGSKA (reference sequence). The CDR3 is 12 residues long. CDR3 DNA: TGCAGTGCTAGCGACAGGGCAAACGAAGCTTTCTTT. Its protein is CSASDRANEAFF.

This clonotype was seen only a few times. The rearrangement links TRBV24-1 to TRBJ2-1, with D possibly TRBD2 on 5 matching bases. This CDR3 comprises 15 residues. Trimming removed 9 bases from V and 0 bases from J, with 14 bases in between. Germline assignment: CDR1 KGHDR and CDR2 SFDVKD. The CDR3 reads CATQSRESSYNEQFF. The CDR3 nucleotides are TGTGCCACCCAGAGTAGGGAGAGCTCCTACAATGAGCAGTTCTTC.

A few counts support this clonotype. The chain combines TRBV7-9 with TRBJ2-3; 8 bases match TRBD2. From germline, CDR1 is SEHNR and CDR2 FQNEAQ (reference sequence). V lost 5 bases, J lost 2 bases, and 6 bases stayed unmatched. This CDR3 has 15 amino acids. CDR3 sequence (DNA): TGTGCCAGCAGCCAAAGCGGGGGAAACACAGATACGCAGTATTTT. Its translation: CASSQSGGNTDTQYF.

This clonotype was detected ten times or more. The chain combines TRBV11-2 with TRBJ1-1; D is perhaps TRBD1 (6 bases). CDR1 and CDR2 (germline): SGHAT, FQNNGV. V was trimmed by 7 bases and J by 0 bases, leaving 15 bases between them. The CDR3 extends over 15 amino acids. This CDR3 is CASIDRDTLNTEAFF. The CDR3 bases are TGTGCCAGCATTGACCGGGACACCTTGAACACTGAAGCTTTCTTT.

In this sample, this clonotype turned up many times. The chain employs TRBV28 and TRBJ2-3, with D perhaps TRBD1 (7 bases). CDR1 and CDR2 (germline): MDHEN, SYDVKM. Trimming removed 3 bases from V and 4 bases from J, with 23 bases in between. This CDR3 comprises 18 residues. CDR3 protein: CASSFIGLSGGGPDTQYF. CDR3 DNA: TGTGCCAGCAGTTTTATTGGGTTGAGCGGAGGGGGCCCAGATACGCAGTATTTT.

The J gene is TRBJ2-1, the V gene TRBV11-2; 10 bases align to TRBD2. The V gene end was trimmed by 4 bases and the J gene end by 6 bases; junction bases not matched to a gene: 6. This CDR3 has 15 amino acids. Germline-derived CDR1 and CDR2 are SGHAT and FQNNGV. The chain's CDR3 is CASSYTSGTVNEQFF. DNA for the CDR3: TGTGCCAGCAGCTATACTAGCGGGACTGTCAATGAGCAGTTCTTC.

This clonotype was counted between two and nine times. CDR3 in DNA: TGCGCCAGCAGCGCGGGACAGGGGACACCCTCCTATAATTCACCCCTCCACTTT. Amino acids: CASSAGQGTPSYNSPLHF. This chain uses TRBV5-1 with TRBJ1-6, with TRBD1 identical over 10 bases. CDR1 SGHRS and CDR2 YFSETQ come from the germline V gene. This CDR3 contains 18 residues. The junction had 7 bases not matched to a gene; V was cut back by 4 bases and J by 0 bases.

In its sample, this clonotype was seen many times. The chain is built from TRBV20-1 and TRBJ2-3; 13 bases agree with TRBD2. Germline lookup yields CDR1 DFQATT and CDR2 SNEGSKA (reference sequence). The V and J ends lost 6 bases and 0 bases, in that order; junction bases with no gene match: 3. The CDR3 covers 15 residues. The CDR3 DNA sequence: TGCAGTGCCCTGGGACTAGCGGGAAGCACAGATACGCAGTATTTT. It is translated as CSALGLAGSTDTQYF.

This clonotype was observed at least ten times. The rearrangement joins TRBV2 to TRBJ1-5, with 7 bases matching TRBD1. The CDR3 loop spans 16 amino acids. The germline CDR1 and CDR2 sequences are SNHLY and FYNNEI. Trimming removed 5 bases from V and 3 bases from J; junction bases left unmatched: 10. The CDR3 nucleotides are TGTGCCAGCAGTTTTAGTGGGGACAGAGACAATCAGCCCCAGCATTTT. This translates into CASSFSGDRDNQPQHF.

The chain couples TRBV5-1 to TRBJ1-1; D gene unclear. The V end lost 7 bases, the J end lost 5 bases, and 18 bases lay between the germline ends. The germline gives CDR1 SGHRS, CDR2 YFSETQ. This CDR3 has 14 residues. The CDR3 bases are TGCGCCAGCTCCTTGGGAACCCTGGGGACTGAAGCTTTCTTT. It specifies CASSLGTLGTEAFF.

In nucleotides, the CDR3 is TGCAGTGCCTCAAACACAGCCTCTGGAAACACCATATATTTT. Its protein is CSASNTASGNTIYF. The rearrangement joins TRBV20-1 to TRBJ1-3; no reliable D call. Trimming took off 6 bases at V and 0 bases at J, with 12 bases between the two ends. Germline V gene sequence: CDR1 DFQATT, CDR2 SNEGSKA (reference sequence). This CDR3 comprises 14 residues.

This clonotype was counted ten times or more. The V and J genes are TRBV12-3 or TRBV12-4 and TRBJ2-7, with D maybe TRBD2 (6 bases). V dropped 3 bases and J dropped 3 bases, with 21 bases sitting between them. This CDR3 contains 17 residues. The CDR3: CASSLLSVGTSGYEQYF. The CDR3 bases are TGTGCCAGCAGTTTGTTGAGTGTTGGGACTTCGGGCTACGAGCAGTACTTC.

In its sample, this clonotype was seen many times. The chain's CDR3 is CASSPRLAGTDTQYF. CDR3 sequence (DNA): TGTGCCAGCAGTCCCCGACTAGCGGGCACAGATACGCAGTATTTT. The chain carries TRBV12-3 or TRBV12-4 and TRBJ2-3; 9 nucleotides align to TRBD2. J lost 1 base, V lost 5 bases, and 4 bases had no gene match. The CDR3 runs 15 residues.

This chain links TRBV7-8 with TRBJ2-5, with 8 bases that match TRBD1. In germline, CDR1 is SGHVS, CDR2 FQNEAQ. The CDR3 is made up of 15 amino acids. J was trimmed by 3 bases and V by 6 bases; bases with no gene match: 9. This chain's CDR3 is CASRSAGGMEETQYF. CDR3 sequence (DNA): TGTGCCAGCAGATCGGCAGGGGGCATGGAAGAGACCCAGTACTTC.